A single sample is the source of the 23 T cell receptor beta chains below, sequenced in a study of cytomegalovirus exposure and HLA in healthy donors. With 60 Vbeta and 13 Jbeta primers, the PCR was carried out. Produced via immunoSEQ multiplex PCR; TCRdb's table is partial and in-frame only. The sample contains tens of thousands of clones, around four fifths of which appear only once. The specimen was PBMCs. These receptor sequences come from a woman between 35 and 50 years old in good health and CMV-seronegative.

V is TRBV12-1 and J is TRBJ1-5; no DNA check was done on the table's D call, TRBD1. TRBV12-1 is given as a pseudogene. The CDR3 runs to 17 residues. The CDR3 loop is CASSFDGQTPGNQPQHF. The CDR3 coding sequence is TGTGCCAGCAGCTTTGACGGACAGACCCCTGGAAATCAGCCCCAGCATTTT.

The V gene is TRBV29-1, the J gene TRBJ1-1, with no clear D. Germline CDR1 SQVTM, CDR2 ANQGSEA. The V end lost 7 bases, the J end lost 5 bases, and 14 bases lay between the germline ends. The CDR3 runs to 12 residues. The CDR3 DNA sequence: TGCAGCGCTGGGGAGGGAGGAACTGAAGCTTTCTTT. It specifies CSAGEGGTEAFF.

This clone was seen a few times. The chain carries TRBV19 and TRBJ2-7, with D possibly being TRBD2 (6 bases). Per germline, CDR1 LNHDA and CDR2 SQIVND (reference sequence). The CDR3 spans 14 residues. The V gene lost 5 bases and the J gene lost 1 base, with 12 bases spanning the gap. CDR3 sequence (DNA): TGTGCCAGTAGTCAAGGAGGGGAATCCTACGAGCAGTACTTC. This encodes CASSQGGESYEQYF.

The table lists this clone with a count of one. This sequence joins TRBV28 and TRBJ2-7; 7 bases line up with TRBD1. The CDR3 runs to 16 residues. Unmatched junction bases numbered 8, after V lost 3 bases and J lost 0 bases. CDR1 and CDR2 from the germline V gene are MDHEN and SYDVKM. CDR3 region: CASSFPTDRASYEQYF. CDR3 bases: TGTGCCAGCAGTTTCCCCACCGACAGGGCCTCCTACGAGCAGTACTTC.

The chain employs TRBV7-2 and TRBJ1-2; perhaps TRBD1 as D (6 bases). CDR1 is SGHTA and CDR2 is FQGNSA in the germline V gene. CDR3 length: 14 amino acids. The germline V and J ends were trimmed by 1 base and 0 bases, with 6 bases remaining between them. The CDR3 region has the DNA TGTGCCAGCAGCTTAGGGACAGCTAACTATGGCTACACCTTC. This gives the protein CASSLGTANYGYTF.

This clone has more than one count but fewer than ten. The chain is built from TRBV5-1 and TRBJ2-1; tentatively, D is TRBD2 (6 bases). The CDR3 covers 15 residues. CDR1 and CDR2 (germline): SGHRS, YFSETQ. Trimming shortened V by 4 bases and J by 2 bases, and 13 bases separated the two germline ends. The CDR3 nucleotides are TGCGCCAGCAGCCTCGGGAGAGGAACCTACAATGAGCAGTTCTTC. Translating gives CASSLGRGTYNEQFF. Combining the CDR3 with reference TRBV5-1 and TRBJ2-1 gives the whole variable domain KAGVTQTPRYLIKTRGQQVTLSCSPISGHRSVSWYQQTPGQGLQFLFEYFSETQRNKGNFPGRFSGRQFSNSRSEMNVSTLELGDSALYLCASSLGRGTYNEQFFGPGTRLTVL.

A single count supports this clone. This sequence joins TRBV28 and TRBJ2-3, with 9 bases aligning to TRBD2. V was clipped by 4 bases and J by 5 bases; unmatched bases: 4. The CDR3 contains 14 residues. CDR1 MDHEN and CDR2 SYDVKM come from the germline V gene. The CDR3 DNA sequence: TGTGCCAGCAGTTCCGCGGGAGGGAGAGATACGCAGTATTTT. Translating it yields CASSSAGGRDTQYF.

The chain recombines TRBV7-9 with TRBJ2-5; tentative D call: TRBD2 (5 bases). The germline V gene has CDR1 SEHNR and CDR2 FQNEAQ (reference sequence). The V end lost 8 bases, the J end lost 2 bases, and 15 bases lay between the germline ends. There are 14 residues in the CDR3. The CDR3 DNA reads as TGTGCCAGCCGGGCAAGTCCGGGGCAAGAGACCCAGTACTTC. Encoded protein: CASRASPGQETQYF.

This clone was seen only once. The chain joins TRBV20-1 to TRBJ2-7; possibly TRBD1 for D (6 bases). The CDR3 extends over 10 amino acids. CDR1 DFQATT and CDR2 SNEGSKA come from the germline V gene (reference sequence). Trimming left V 7 bases short and J 6 bases short, with 10 bases between. The CDR3 DNA reads TGCAGTGTCTCGGACAGCGAGCAGTACTTC. Its translation: CSVSDSEQYF.

The chain links TRBV27 to TRBJ2-6, with D perhaps TRBD2 (6 bases). There are 14 residues in the CDR3. In germline, CDR1 is MNHEY, CDR2 SMNVEV (reference sequence). Trimming pared 6 bases from V and 1 base from J, leaving 7 bases between. The CDR3 DNA reads TGTGCCAGCAGCCTAGCGTCTGGGGCCAACGTCCTGACTTTC. Translation gives CASSLASGANVLTF.

The chain couples TRBV5-1 to TRBJ2-3; unclear D gene. This CDR3 region has 16 residues. CDR1 and CDR2 from the germline V gene are SGHRS and YFSETQ. V lost 4 bases to trimming and J lost 4 bases, with 19 bases between them. CDR3 loop: CASSLETVKPSDTQYF. The DNA for the CDR3 is TGCGCCAGCAGCCTAGAGACGGTTAAACCCTCAGATACGCAGTATTTT.

The chain employs TRBV25-1 and TRBJ2-7, with D perhaps TRBD2 (5 bases). The CDR3 runs 13 residues. CDR1 is MGHDK, CDR2 SYGVNS, per germline. V gave up 1 base and J gave up 6 bases, with 10 bases separating them. The CDR3 nucleotides are TGTGCCAGCAGTGAATTTCTAAGCGGCGAGCAGTACTTC. Translation gives CASSEFLSGEQYF.

The V call is TRBV27, the J call TRBJ1-2; tentatively, D is TRBD1 (5 bases). The CDR3 is 12 amino acids. V lost 6 bases and J lost 4, with 9 bases in between. Per germline, CDR1 MNHEY and CDR2 SMNVEV (reference sequence). The chain's CDR3 is CASRDNFYGYTF. CDR3 bases: TGTGCCAGCAGGGACAATTTCTATGGCTACACCTTC.

The J gene is TRBJ1-5, the V gene TRBV19; maybe TRBD1 (6 bases). Per germline, CDR1 LNHDA and CDR2 SQIVND (reference sequence). Deletions cut 3 bases from V and 2 bases from J, with 8 bases between. The CDR3 covers 14 residues. The CDR3 DNA follows: TGTGCCAGTAGTATGAACAGGGGCAATCAGCCCCAGCATTTT. It yields the protein CASSMNRGNQPQHF.

This chain connects TRBV27 to TRBJ1-2; possible D gene TRBD1, 6 bases. This CDR3 is 15 amino acids long. V gave up 2 bases and J gave up 4 bases, with 14 bases separating them. Germline loops: CDR1 MNHEY, CDR2 SMNVEV (reference sequence). The CDR3 reads CASSLGGGMGYGYTF. Written as DNA, the CDR3 is TGTGCCAGCAGTTTAGGCGGGGGCATGGGCTATGGCTACACCTTC.

The sample holds a few counts of this clone. The rearrangement links TRBV6-6 to TRBJ2-7, with a possible D match to TRBD2 (6 bases). The germline V and J ends were trimmed by 6 bases and 0 bases, with 15 bases remaining between them. The length of the CDR3 is 15 residues. Germline V gene data show CDR1 as MNHNY and CDR2 as SVGAGI (reference sequence). The CDR3 is CASSASGFSSYEQYF. The CDR3, as DNA: TGTGCCAGCAGCGCAAGCGGGTTTAGCTCCTACGAGCAGTACTTC.

This sequence joins TRBV18 and TRBJ1-1; D gene unclear. Germline values: CDR1 KGHSH, CDR2 LQKENI. With 3 bases removed from V and 3 bases from J, the gap between germline ends came to 14 bases. The CDR3 is made up of 15 amino acids. The chain's CDR3 is CASSPKTRRDTEAFF. In DNA form, the CDR3 reads TGTGCCAGCTCACCTAAGACAAGGAGGGACACTGAAGCTTTCTTT.

The chain employs TRBV2 and TRBJ1-2; the D gene is possibly TRBD1 (5 bases). Trimming stripped 6 bases from V and 5 bases from J, with 13 bases between. CDR1 and CDR2 (germline): SNHLY, FYNNEI. CDR3 length: 13 residues. CDR3 sequence: CASSLTGDYGYTF. CDR3 in DNA: TGTGCCAGCAGCTTAACAGGTGATTATGGCTACACCTTC.

This clone showed up just a few times. The chain links TRBV10-1 to TRBJ1-5, with D perhaps matching TRBD1 (5 bases). CDR1 and CDR2 from the germline V gene are WNHNN and SYGVQD (reference sequence). V lost 3 bases and J lost 4, with 7 bases in between. CDR3 length: 13 amino acids. The CDR3 here is CASSDGGNQPQHF. CDR3 bases: TGCGCCAGCAGTGACGGGGGGAATCAGCCCCAGCATTTT.

The chain combines TRBV27 with TRBJ2-7; possible D gene TRBD2, 5 bases. Germline values: CDR1 MNHEY, CDR2 SMNVEV (reference sequence). Trimming left V 3 bases short and J 1 base short, with 10 bases between. This CDR3 has 14 amino acids. The CDR3 protein is CASSLWGDSYEQYF. CDR3 nucleotide sequence: TGTGCCAGCAGTTTGTGGGGAGATTCCTACGAGCAGTACTTC.

This clone was found a few times. The chain uses TRBV27 and TRBJ2-7; 10 bases are a match to TRBD2. The CDR3 covers 16 residues. V was pared by 1 base and J by 5 bases, with 8 bases of the junction left unmatched. Germline lookup yields CDR1 MNHEY and CDR2 SMNVEV (reference sequence). The CDR3, as DNA: TGTGCCAGCAGTTTATTGGCTAGCGGGAGTGTAAACGAGCAGTACTTC. Encoded protein: CASSLLASGSVNEQYF.

The sample holds one count of this clone. The rearrangement joins TRBV21-1 to TRBJ1-2; TRBD1 is the table's D call, not checked against the DNA. TRBV21-1 is termed a pseudogene. The CDR3 contains 14 residues. CDR3 nucleotides: TGTGCCAGCAGCGGGACAGGGAGGGGTATCGGCTACACCTTC. It translates to CASSGTGRGIGYTF.

V gene TRBV10-2 combines with J gene TRBJ2-7, with 8 bases that match TRBD1. The CDR3 length is 13 residues. J lost 1 base, V lost 6 bases, and 2 bases had no gene match. Germline V lookup: CDR1 WSHSY, CDR2 SAAADI. CDR3 sequence: CASRQGGSYEQYF. The CDR3 DNA follows: TGCGCCAGCAGACAGGGGGGTTCCTACGAGCAGTACTTC.